The subject of this entry is one TCR beta chain. This clonotype has a count of ten or more. The clone's antigen remains unknown. Base qualities are not recorded, but no much larger clone differs from it by a single base. All donors were healthy Caucasians. Three unrelated non-twin adults were also sequenced: a male aged 18 to 30, a male aged 50 to 60 and a female aged 50 to 60. Using Miltenyi CD45RO+ enrichment and human naive T-cell isolation kits, memory (CD45RO+) and naive T cells were isolated from PBMC. Library method: 5' RACE. TCRdb lists the instrument as Illumina HiSeq 2000. A universal primer binding site was introduced by template switching, and a unique molecular identifier was present in the final cDNA, enabling accurate counting of TCR cDNA molecules. Specific primers in the conserved constant-segment region were used to synthesize first-strand cDNA for TCR alpha and beta chains. To control for contamination, each cDNA library was double barcoded with a SMART-Mk sample barcode plus Illumina barcodes. TruSeq adapter sequences, together with Illumina sample barcodes, were added in two successive PCR steps. TCR alpha and beta cDNA libraries were sequenced on the Illumina HiSeq platform with custom primers. Regarding the original processing steps: Raw reads were processed with MiGEC to extract unique molecular identifiers, and MiXCR was used to determine CDR3 positions. Recombination models were inferred per individual with the repgenHMM and IGoR tools using an EM algorithm. The tcR package in R was used for shared clonotype analysis, with sharing normalized by the product of cloneset sizes. To study raw recombination without the effects of thymic and clonal selection, out-of-frame nonproductive sequences were analyzed. TCRdb ran its own pipeline on the public reads, namely fastp trimming at Q25 and MiXCR clone calling, and kept in-frame beta chains. Rows matching on CDR3 protein sequence are summarized as one entry with the most common DNA and genes. Here the V and J calls rest on TCRdb's processing, not on the authors' analysis. This sample holds hundreds of thousands of distinct CDR3 sequences; 5.5% to 7.5% were observed only once. The leading ten clones occupy around 1.7% of the sample.

Via the germline V gene, CDR1 is SGHRS and CDR2 YFSETQ. A distance of 15 bases separates the germline ends of V and J, which lose 2 bases and 1 base respectively. The CDR3, cysteine through phenylalanine, is 16 amino acids long. The entry retains the CDR3 DNA only, 48 bases that are in frame from base 1. These data originate in a study of identical twins listed by TCRdb under 2016. In the study overall: The study deep-sequenced TCR alpha and beta repertoires from monozygotic twins, unrelated adults of various ages and cord blood to test whether fetal clonotypes persist. To rule out contamination, replicate twin experiments were performed at different times with different library preparation protocols.

General conclusions and limits of the study: Compared with coincidental sharing between unrelated individuals, out-of-frame TCR alpha sequences shared between twins showed an excess of sequences with low generation probability. Fewer insertions were carried by abundant cord blood beta clonotypes, a similar but weaker trend appeared in young adult naive repertoires, and no such trend appeared in memory repertoires. In beta out-of-frame sequences, excess twin sharing was weaker, because having fewer shared sequences lowered the signal-to-noise ratio. Conclusions relied on cross-sectional statistical analysis, since the same donors could not be followed over many years. Zero-insertion analyses could be partly confounded by invariant T cells such as MAIT and iNKT, although diverse VJ usage argued against such confounding for most clonotypes. Recombination models systematically underestimated out-of-frame TCR alpha sharing in monozygotic twins but agreed with sharing between unrelated individuals.

The sequence was obtained from a man younger than 35 in good health. The specimen was naive T cells sorted from blood. In light of the paper, this sample's cell subset or site label describes: cells isolated with a human naive T-cell isolation kit. Recombination joined TRBV5-1 with TRBJ1-1; tentative D gene TRBD1, with 6 bases matching. The CDR3: CASSFLQGGRNTEAFF. The nucleotides are TGCGCCAGCAGCTTTTTACAGGGAGGCAGGAACACTGAAGCTTTCTTT.